This record looks at one TCR beta chain sequence and its context. Germline and junction disagree at one end, which may indicate a read error. At the survey level, the v3.0 immunoSEQ assay was run. Profiled with immunoSEQ multiplex PCR; TCRdb holds only in-frame clones, not every one. The sample shows around 20,000 clones, roughly 79% of them seen only once. Germline V gene lookup returns CDR1 MGHRA and CDR2 YSYEKL. This CDR3 is 18 amino acids long. This sample was taken from a study of long-term antiretroviral therapy in people with HIV. This specimen was unsorted PBMCs, taken 2.2 years after starting antiretroviral therapy. The chain joins TRBV4-1 to TRBJ2-7; 10 bases align to TRBD1. This TCR was sampled from a man aged 50-59 years with HIV. The CDR3 coding sequence is TGCGCCAGCAGCCAAGGGGACAGGGGAGGGCGGGAGTCCTCCGAGCAGTACTTC. As protein: CASSQGDRGGRESSEQYF.